One and the same sample provided the 18 T cell receptor beta chains below, sequenced in a study of response to subunit inactivated influenza vaccine (dated by TCRdb to 2016 to 2018). The library relied on RT-PCR. The instrument given in TCRdb is Illumina HiSeq 2500. TCRdb handled the public reads itself, with Q25 trimming in fastp and clone calling in MiXCR, and kept productive beta chains. When rows share a CDR3 protein, they turn into one entry using the most common DNA and genes. The table for this sample lists 500,000 to 600,000 distinct CDR3 sequences; approximately 10% of them were counted only once. The ten top clones hold approximately 10% of the sample. Another study also made use of these data, one on T cells expressing NK-cell markers. The second publication reports: 5'RACE template switching, by which a universal primer site and unique molecular identifiers were added, was used to make TCR beta cDNA libraries.

The material sequenced was PBMCs from blood, taken on the day of vaccination. Receptors originate from a man aged 50-60 years who received an inactivated influenza vaccine. Donor details come from another sample of the same person, matched by shared clones.

This clonotype was counted a few times. The chain links TRBV6-1 to TRBJ2-2; 9 bases agree with TRBD2. Trimming cost V 7 bases and J 4 bases; bases outside gene matches: 10. Germline V gives CDR1 MNHNS, CDR2 SASEGT. The CDR3 has 16 residues. The CDR3 region is CASTSPGLAGTGELFF. The CDR3 bases are TGTGCCAGCACGAGTCCGGGACTAGCAGGCACCGGGGAGCTGTTTTTT.

V gene TRBV6-2 or TRBV6-3 combines with J gene TRBJ2-7; D is ambiguous. The CDR3 has 12 amino acids. Germline V lookup: CDR1 MNHEY, CDR2 SVGEGT. V lost 2 bases to trimming and J lost 3 bases, with 5 bases between them. The CDR3 here is CASSYVDYEQYF. As DNA, the CDR3 is TGTGCCAGCAGTTACGTCGACTACGAGCAGTACTTC.

Turning to this clonotype: Compared with germline, one end of the junction differs, possibly owing to a read error. The chain combines TRBV5-1 with TRBJ2-2; 11 nucleotides line up with TRBD2. Germline-derived CDR1 and CDR2 are SGHRS and YFSETQ. This CDR3 is 17 amino acids long. CDR3 sequence reads: CASNLASGGQSTGELFF. In nucleotides, the CDR3 is TGCGCCAGCAACTTGGCTAGCGGGGGGCAAAGTACCGGGGAGCTGTTTTTT.

J is TRBJ2-5 and V is TRBV6-5, with D perhaps matching TRBD2 (6 bases). The length of the CDR3 is 17 residues. The germline V and J ends were trimmed by 4 bases and 5 bases, with 23 bases remaining between them. Per the germline V gene, CDR1 is MNHEY and CDR2 is SVGAGI. CDR3 bases: TGTGCCAGCAGTTCCCGTTTTGTGGAGGGAAGGGGTGAGACCCAGTACTTC. Protein sequence: CASSSRFVEGRGETQYF.

The V gene is TRBV4-3, the J gene TRBJ1-5; no firm D call. Germline V gene lookup returns CDR1 LGHNA and CDR2 YSLEER. The CDR3 consists of 14 residues. V was shortened by 0 bases and J by 4 bases, with 7 bases between the two germline ends. The CDR3 nucleotides are TGCGCCAGCAGCCAAGAGGCAGCAAATCAGCCCCAGCATTTT. Its translation is CASSQEAANQPQHF.

The chain employs TRBV7-2 and TRBJ2-2; 7 bases agree with TRBD2. The V segment lost 3 bases and the J segment 3 bases; nucleotides outside the gene matches: 10. The CDR3 is 17 residues long. Per the germline V gene, CDR1 is SGHTA and CDR2 is FQGNSA. The CDR3 spells CASSFEFGGGYTGELFF. The CDR3 bases are TGTGCCAGCAGCTTTGAATTCGGCGGGGGATACACCGGGGAGCTGTTTTTT.

In DNA, the CDR3 is TGTGCCAGCTCCGGTTGGACGGGGCAAGAGACCCAGTACTTC. Amino acids: CASSGWTGQETQYF. This rearrangement joins TRBV18 to TRBJ2-5; a possible D gene is TRBD2 (5 bases). V was trimmed by 6 bases and J by 2 bases, leaving 13 bases between them. The CDR3 has 14 amino acids. The germline gives CDR1 KGHSH, CDR2 LQKENI.

Many counts were recorded for this clonotype. V usage is TRBV4-3 and J usage is TRBJ2-7, with D perhaps TRBD1 or TRBD2 (5 bases each). Trimming removed 1 base at V and 0 bases at J, with 13 bases between. There are 16 residues in the CDR3. Germline CDR1 is LGHNA and CDR2 is YSLEER. The CDR3 sequence: CASSQGSAGSSYEQYF. In DNA form, the CDR3 reads TGCGCCAGCAGCCAAGGGTCCGCAGGGAGCTCCTACGAGCAGTACTTC.

This rearrangement joins TRBV5-6 to TRBJ2-5; 7 bases align to TRBD2. CDR1 is SGHDT, CDR2 YYEEEE, per germline. V trimming: 4 bases; J trimming: 9 bases; junction bases outside the gene matches: 12. The CDR3 extends over 14 amino acids. CDR3 region: CASSVGTTSQAQYF. The CDR3 bases are TGTGCCAGCAGCGTAGGGACTACCTCTCAGGCCCAGTACTTC.

Only a few counts were recorded for this clonotype. The chain uses TRBV5-1 and TRBJ2-7, with 10 bases matching TRBD1. Trimming removed 3 bases from V and 4 bases from J; junction bases left unmatched: 13. CDR1 is SGHRS, CDR2 YFSETQ, per germline. This CDR3 spans 17 amino acids. CDR3 in amino acids: CASSSGQGPFGGYEQYF. The CDR3 region has the DNA TGCGCCAGCAGCTCGGGACAGGGGCCCTTTGGGGGTTACGAGCAGTACTTC.

This clonotype has ten or more counts. The chain carries TRBV4-3 and TRBJ2-2; a possible D gene is TRBD2 (6 bases). With 0 bases removed from V and 4 bases from J, the gap between germline ends came to 12 bases. The CDR3 spans 16 residues. Germline V gives CDR1 LGHNA, CDR2 YSLEER. The CDR3 coding sequence is TGCGCCAGCAGCCAAGAGGAGGGTTTCGTCACCGGGGAGCTGTTTTTT. Translating gives CASSQEEGFVTGELFF.

The chain joins TRBV5-5 to TRBJ2-3, with a weak D call TRBD2 (5 bases). The germline V gene has CDR1 SGHKS and CDR2 YYEKEE (reference sequence). Trimming took 0 bases from V and 0 from J, leaving 8 bases between them. The CDR3 contains 15 residues. As DNA, the CDR3 is TGTGCCAGCAGCTTGGGGGAGTACAGCACAGATACGCAGTATTTT. It codes for CASSLGEYSTDTQYF.

This clonotype has a single count. The chain is built from TRBV20-1 and TRBJ2-2; tentatively, D is TRBD2 (5 bases). The V gene's germline CDR1 is DFQATT and CDR2 SNEGSKA (reference sequence). CDR3 length: 14 residues. Deletions cut 5 bases from V and 2 bases from J, with 12 bases between. For the CDR3, the DNA is TGCAGTGCTGTCGGACTGCGCAACACCGGGGAGCTGTTTTTT. It codes for CSAVGLRNTGELFF.

This clonotype was seen many times. The rearrangement joins TRBV15 to TRBJ2-5, with a weak D call TRBD2 (5 bases). The germline V gene encodes CDR1 LNHNV and CDR2 YYDKDF (reference sequence). With 0 bases removed from V and 2 bases from J, the gap between germline ends came to 7 bases. This CDR3 region has 14 residues. Here the CDR3 DNA reads TGTGCCACCAGCAGAGATCCGGGACAAGAGACCCAGTACTTC. Translation: CATSRDPGQETQYF.

This clonotype was detected a few times. This rearrangement joins TRBV7-9 to TRBJ2-2; TRBD2 matches 9 bases. The V gene's germline CDR1 is SEHNR and CDR2 FQNEAQ (reference sequence). CDR3 length equals 16 residues. V trimming: 2 bases; J trimming: 2 bases; junction bases outside the gene matches: 3. CDR3 protein: CASSLSLAGNTGELFF. For the CDR3, the DNA is TGTGCCAGCAGCTTATCCCTAGCGGGAAACACCGGGGAGCTGTTTTTT. Supplemented by reference TRBV7-9 and TRBJ2-2, the full variable domain reads DTGVSQNPRHKITKRGQNVTFRCDPISEHNRLYWYRQTLGQGPEFLTYFQNEAQLEKSRLLSDRFSAERPKGSFSTLEIQRTEQGDSAMYLCASSLSLAGNTGELFFGEGSRLTVL.

This clonotype was detected many times. V gene TRBV7-2 combines with J gene TRBJ2-3; D gene uncertain. The CDR3 is 15 residues long. The V gene's germline CDR1 is SGHTA and CDR2 FQGNSA. The V and J ends lost 2 bases and 0 bases respectively, with 9 bases between them. The CDR3 spells CASSLSRSSTDTQYF. Here the CDR3 DNA reads TGTGCCAGCAGCTTATCCCGGAGTAGCACAGATACGCAGTATTTT.

This clonotype has a handful of counts. This chain connects TRBV29-1 to TRBJ2-5; 10 bases agree with TRBD2. The CDR3 has 16 amino acids. The germline gives CDR1 SQVTM, CDR2 ANQGSEA. Trimming at V came to 6 bases and at J to 5 bases, leaving 15 bases not matched to a gene. CDR3 nucleotides: TGCAGCGTCGCCGGGGGTAGCGGGAGGTGGTTTGAGACCCAGTACTTC. Amino acid sequence: CSVAGGSGRWFETQYF.

This clonotype showed up just a few times. The chain links TRBV5-1 to TRBJ2-7; perhaps D is TRBD1 or TRBD2 (5 bases each). This CDR3 contains 14 residues. CDR1 SGHRS and CDR2 YFSETQ come from the germline V gene. V gave up 7 bases and J gave up 3 bases, with 17 bases separating them. The CDR3 is CASRDLSANYEQYF. CDR3 sequence (DNA): TGCGCCAGCCGGGACCTTTCTGCAAACTACGAGCAGTACTTC. The complete variable domain, with remaining parts taken from reference TRBV5-1 and TRBJ2-7, reads KAGVTQTPRYLIKTRGQQVTLSCSPISGHRSVSWYQQTPGQGLQFLFEYFSETQRNKGNFPGRFSGRQFSNSRSEMNVSTLELGDSALYLCASRDLSANYEQYFGPGTRLTVT.